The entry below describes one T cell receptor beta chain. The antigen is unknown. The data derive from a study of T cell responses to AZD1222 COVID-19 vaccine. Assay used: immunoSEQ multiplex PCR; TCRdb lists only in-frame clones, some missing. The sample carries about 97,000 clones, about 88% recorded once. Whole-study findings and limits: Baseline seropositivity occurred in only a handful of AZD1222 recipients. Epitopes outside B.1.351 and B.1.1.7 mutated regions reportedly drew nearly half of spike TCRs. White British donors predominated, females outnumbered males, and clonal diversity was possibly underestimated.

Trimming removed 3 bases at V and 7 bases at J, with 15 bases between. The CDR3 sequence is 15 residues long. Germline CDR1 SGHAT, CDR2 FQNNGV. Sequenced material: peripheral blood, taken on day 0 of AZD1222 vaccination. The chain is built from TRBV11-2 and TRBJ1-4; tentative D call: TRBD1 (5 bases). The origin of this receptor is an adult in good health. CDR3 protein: CASSFSTGTLEKLFF. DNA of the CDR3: TGTGCCAGCAGCTTCTCAACCGGGACCCTTGAAAAACTGTTTTTT.